This entry lists 9 T cell receptor beta chains sequenced from one sample in a study of blood T cell repertoires in COVID-19. The repertoire was sequenced with immunoSEQ multiplex PCR; TCRdb's copy has only in-frame clones and lacks some. The sample shows about 87,000 clones, over 75% of them seen only once. Specimen: peripheral blood. The receptors come from a woman in her 70s with acute or convalescent COVID-19.

V and J are TRBV29-1 and TRBJ2-5, with 11 positions matching TRBD2. Germline lookup yields CDR1 SQVTM and CDR2 ANQGSEA. The CDR3 has 16 residues. V shed 6 bases, J shed 0 bases, and the junction held 9 bases outside the gene matches. This CDR3 reads CSVITSGGGHQETQYF. The CDR3 DNA reads as TGCAGCGTAATTACTAGCGGGGGAGGACACCAAGAGACCCAGTACTTC. Using reference TRBV29-1 and TRBJ2-5 for the parts outside the CDR3, the full variable domain is SAVISQKPSRDICQRGTSLTIQCQVDSQVTMMFWYRQQPGQSLTLIATANQGSEATYESGFVIDKFPISRPNLTFSTLTVSNMSPEDSSIYLCSVITSGGGHQETQYFGPGTRLLVL.

The rearrangement uses TRBV11-3 and TRBJ2-7; tentatively, D is TRBD1 (6 bases). Germline V gene data show CDR1 as SGHNT and CDR2 as YENEEA. V was shortened by 2 bases and J by 4 bases, with 12 bases between the two germline ends. This CDR3 is built from 14 residues. This chain's CDR3 is CASSLRTGIYEQYF. DNA of the CDR3: TGTGCCAGCAGCTTAAGAACAGGGATATACGAGCAGTACTTC.

V is TRBV6-1 and J is TRBJ1-5; 7 bases are shared with TRBD1. This CDR3 region has 13 residues. V dropped 6 bases and J dropped 3; count of bases not matched to a gene: 2. In germline, CDR1 is MNHNS, CDR2 SASEGT. The CDR3 bases are TGTGCCAGCAGCGGGACAGACAATCAGCCCCAGCATTTT. It translates to CASSGTDNQPQHF.

The chain links TRBV27 to TRBJ1-2, with D possibly TRBD1 on 5 matching bases. Trimming removed 2 bases from V and 2 bases from J, with 6 bases in between. Germline-derived CDR1 and CDR2 are MNHEY and SMNVEV (reference sequence). The CDR3 extends over 13 amino acids. The CDR3 loop reads CASSLDRNYGYTF. In nucleotides, the CDR3 is TGTGCCAGCAGTTTAGACAGAAACTATGGCTACACCTTC.

The chain uses TRBV19 and TRBJ1-1; D possibly corresponds to TRBD1 (5 bases). V lost 4 bases to trimming and J lost 3 bases, with 18 bases between them. This CDR3 has 16 residues. The germline gives CDR1 LNHDA, CDR2 SQIVND (reference sequence). The CDR3, as DNA: TGTGCCAGTAGTAGTTTCTTGGGCAGGGTAGACACTGAAGCTTTCTTT. As protein: CASSSFLGRVDTEAFF.

The chain has TRBV21-1 and TRBJ2-1; the DNA was not used to check the table's D call, TRBD1. TRBV21-1 represents a pseudogene. The CDR3 covers 15 residues. The CDR3 region has the DNA TGTGCCAGCAGCAAAGCGAGACAGGTGTACAATGAGCAGTTCTTC. Its protein is CASSKARQVYNEQFF.

V gene TRBV6-1 combines with J gene TRBJ2-3, with a weak D call TRBD2 (6 bases). Germline-derived CDR1 and CDR2 are MNHNS and SASEGT. Trimming removed 3 bases from V and 0 bases from J, with 19 bases in between. The CDR3 spans 18 residues. The CDR3 coding sequence is TGTGCCAGCAGTGATCCCGCGGGAAGCGAGGCAAGCACAGATACGCAGTATTTT. Translated: CASSDPAGSEASTDTQYF.

V and J are TRBV19 and TRBJ2-3; the D gene is possibly TRBD2 (5 bases). Trimming took off 7 bases at V and 4 bases at J, with 12 bases between the two ends. The germline CDR1 and CDR2 sequences are LNHDA and SQIVND (reference sequence). The CDR3 contains 13 residues. The CDR3 DNA is TGTGCCAGTACCGTCGGGAACGCAGATACGCAGTATTTT. This encodes CASTVGNADTQYF.

This chain links TRBV5-1 with TRBJ2-1; 8 bases are shared with TRBD2. The V segment lost 4 bases and the J segment 9 bases; nucleotides outside the gene matches: 15. The germline CDR1 and CDR2 sequences are SGHRS and YFSETQ. The CDR3 contains 16 residues. Written as DNA, the CDR3 is TGCGCCAGCAGCCCCCTGGGAGGGAGCGGGGGAAGTGAGCAGTTCTTC. It codes for CASSPLGGSGGSEQFF.